The 16 T cell receptor beta chains below come from one sample, sequenced in a study of PD-L1 blockade in urothelial cancer. Generated by immunoSEQ multiplex PCR, the TCRdb table keeps only in-frame clones and is missing some. The sample has around 120,000 clones, approximately 85% seen once. The sequenced sample was PBMCs, obtained around atezolizumab (anti-PD-L1) treatment. The receptor source for this set is a man aged 45-65 years with urothelial cancer.

The gene calls are TRBV7-2 and TRBJ2-3; D is possibly TRBD2 (5 bases). The V end was cut by 5 bases, the J end by 2 bases, with 17 bases between. This CDR3 comprises 16 residues. In germline, CDR1 is SGHTA, CDR2 FQGNSA. The CDR3 loop reads CASSGSTGLFTDTQYF. The CDR3 nucleotides read TGTGCCAGCAGCGGCTCGACGGGATTGTTCACAGATACGCAGTATTTT.

V is TRBV5-5 and J is TRBJ2-7; the match to TRBD1 covers 8 bases. V shed 3 bases and J 6 bases; nucleotides not matched to a gene: 8. The CDR3 length is 14 residues. Germline V gene lookup returns CDR1 SGHKS and CDR2 YYEKEE (reference sequence). CDR3 nucleotide sequence: TGTGCCAGCAGCTCCCTCAAGACAGGGGCCGAGCAGTACTTC. Amino acids: CASSSLKTGAEQYF.

The chain's CDR3 is CASSRDTHTGELFF. The CDR3 coding sequence is TGCGCCAGCAGTCGGGACACCCACACCGGGGAGCTGTTTTTT. V and J are TRBV5-1 and TRBJ2-2; TRBD1 might be the D (6 bases). Germline CDR1 is SGHRS and CDR2 is YFSETQ. The V gene lost 5 bases and the J gene lost 3 bases, with 11 bases spanning the gap. The CDR3 is made up of 14 amino acids.

V gene TRBV5-5 combines with J gene TRBJ2-3, with D possibly being TRBD2 (5 bases). The ends were cut back, 4 bases at V and 2 bases at J, with 14 bases in the middle. The V gene's germline CDR1 is SGHKS and CDR2 YYEKEE (reference sequence). The CDR3 covers 15 residues. CDR3 amino acids: CASSPGNPNTDTQYF. In nucleotides, the CDR3 is TGTGCCAGCAGCCCCGGGAATCCTAACACAGATACGCAGTATTTT. Full variable domain (rest looked up from reference TRBV5-5 and TRBJ2-3): DAGVTQSPTHLIKTRGQQVTLRCSPISGHKSVSWYQQVLGQGPQFIFQYYEKEERGRGNFPDRFSARQFPNYSSELNVNALLLGDSALYLCASSPGNPNTDTQYFGPGTRLTVL.

The rearrangement uses TRBV11-2 and TRBJ1-5; TRBD1 aligns across 7 bases. The CDR3 consists of 14 residues. Germline V gene data show CDR1 as SGHAT and CDR2 as FQNNGV. J lost 7 bases, V lost 5 bases, and 8 bases had no gene match. The CDR3, as DNA: TGTGCCAGCAGCATCACAGGGGTCGGACAGCCCCAGCATTTT. This translates into CASSITGVGQPQHF.

A few counts support this clone. The chain's CDR3 is CASSPRLAGIYNEQFF. In DNA form, the CDR3 reads TGTGCCAGCTCACCACGACTAGCGGGAATCTACAATGAGCAGTTCTTC. V gene TRBV18 combines with J gene TRBJ2-1; 11 nucleotides line up with TRBD2. The CDR3 spans 16 residues. CDR1 is KGHSH, CDR2 LQKENI, per germline. The V and J ends lost 1 base and 3 bases, in that order; junction bases with no gene match: 2.

This sequence joins TRBV7-8 and TRBJ2-1, with 10 bases that match TRBD1. This CDR3 is built from 15 residues. The junction had 5 bases not matched to a gene; V was cut back by 5 bases and J by 4 bases. Per germline, CDR1 SGHVS and CDR2 FQNEAQ. CDR3 in amino acids: CASSGGTGDYNEQFF. As DNA, the CDR3 is TGTGCCAGCAGCGGCGGGACAGGGGATTACAATGAGCAGTTCTTC.

This clone turned up a few times. The CDR3: CAWSVAGDQPQHF. The DNA for the CDR3 is TGTGCCTGGAGTGTAGCAGGGGATCAGCCCCAGCATTTT. The V call is TRBV30, the J call TRBJ1-5; a weak D match, TRBD1 (6 bases). Germline V gene data show CDR1 as GTSNPN and CDR2 as SVGIG (reference sequence). The CDR3 runs 13 residues. V was cut by 0 bases and J by 5 bases, with 8 bases left in between.

The V gene is TRBV5-1, the J gene TRBJ2-2, with TRBD2 matching over 13 bases. This CDR3 has 17 residues. V trimming: 4 bases; J trimming: 0 bases; junction bases outside the gene matches: 3. Germline CDR1 and CDR2: SGHRS and YFSETQ. DNA for the CDR3: TGCGCCAGCAGCGGGACTAGCGGGATAGCGAACACCGGGGAGCTGTTTTTT. It codes for CASSGTSGIANTGELFF.

V is TRBV5-5 and J is TRBJ2-7; tentatively, D is TRBD2 (6 bases). Looked up from germline, CDR1 is SGHKS and CDR2 is YYEKEE (reference sequence). Trimming shortened V by 0 bases and J by 6 bases, and 10 bases separated the two germline ends. The CDR3 is 13 residues long. The CDR3 DNA reads as TGTGCCAGCAGCTTGGCCGCCGGGGGCGAGCAGTACTTC. Its translation: CASSLAAGGEQYF.

The chain employs TRBV5-1 and TRBJ1-2; possible D gene TRBD1, 5 bases. CDR1 is SGHRS and CDR2 is YFSETQ in the germline V gene. The CDR3 extends over 16 amino acids. V was trimmed by 4 bases and J by 1 base, leaving 17 bases between them. The CDR3, as DNA: TGCGCCAGCAGCCCGAGCCGTCGGGGGGATAACTATGGCTACACCTTC. Its translation is CASSPSRRGDNYGYTF.

This clone was observed a few times. The V call is TRBV18, the J call TRBJ2-7; 9 positions match TRBD1. This CDR3 has 16 amino acids. Germline V CDR1 and CDR2: KGHSH, LQKENI. J lost 0 bases, V lost 2 bases, and 5 bases had no gene match. This CDR3 reads CASSPKWDRASYEQYF. In DNA form, the CDR3 reads TGTGCCAGCTCACCAAAATGGGACAGGGCCTCCTACGAGCAGTACTTC.

This clone has a handful of counts. This chain links TRBV29-1 with TRBJ1-2, with no clear D. Per germline, CDR1 SQVTM and CDR2 ANQGSEA. V was cut by 4 bases and J by 2 bases, with 8 bases left in between. The CDR3 runs 12 residues. CDR3 residues: CSVVPQNYGYTF. CDR3 sequence (DNA): TGCAGCGTTGTCCCCCAGAACTATGGCTACACCTTC.

This sequence joins TRBV6-5 and TRBJ1-6; D perhaps matches TRBD1 (6 bases). The V end was cut by 8 bases, the J end by 7 bases, with 12 bases between. This CDR3 region has 13 residues. Germline V CDR1 and CDR2: MNHEY, SVGAGI. The CDR3 spells CASDQGRNSPLHF. DNA of the CDR3: TGTGCCAGCGACCAGGGGCGCAATTCACCCCTCCACTTT.

The rearrangement uses TRBV6-6 and TRBJ2-5; 7 positions match TRBD1. The CDR3 extends over 13 amino acids. Germline V gene data show CDR1 as MNHNY and CDR2 as SVGAGI (reference sequence). V dropped 7 bases and J dropped 1; count of bases not matched to a gene: 3. In DNA, the CDR3 is TGTGCCAGCATAAGGGGGCTCCAAGAGACCCAGTACTTC. It specifies CASIRGLQETQYF.

The rearrangement joins TRBV5-1 to TRBJ1-2, with D possibly matching TRBD1 (5 bases). The length of the CDR3 is 13 residues. The germline V gene encodes CDR1 SGHRS and CDR2 YFSETQ. Between the trimmed V and J ends, which lost 1 base and 2 bases, there was a span of 6 bases. DNA of the CDR3: TGCGCCAGCAGCTTGAAGGGGAACTATGGCTACACCTTC. Translating gives CASSLKGNYGYTF.